This TCR beta chain originates from a study of blood T cell repertoires in COVID-19. About the study: The United States, Italy and Spain provided the acute and convalescent COVID-19 samples. T cells, B-cell-depleted T cells, or PBMCs supplied cDNA or gDNA.

The CDR3 runs to 14 residues. V was pared by 2 bases and J by 5 bases, with 9 bases between. CDR1 and CDR2 (germline): MNHEY, SVGEGT. As originally analysed: The assay estimated nucleated cells by amplifying reference gene primers. TCRdb's table, derived via immunoSEQ multiplex PCR, lists solely in-frame clones and lacks some. That table furnishes V, J and clone size, whereas the DNA furnished D and trimming. The table shows around 110,000 clones, with about 87% occurring only once. This rearrangement joins TRBV6-2 or TRBV6-3 to TRBJ2-2, with a tentative D call TRBD1 (5 bases). This receptor was identified in a man aged 45-60 years with active or convalescent COVID-19. Sequencing was done on a sample of peripheral blood. CDR3 in DNA: TGTGCCAGCAGTTACATGGGGCGGACCGGGGAGCTGTTTTTT. Amino acids: CASSYMGRTGELFF.